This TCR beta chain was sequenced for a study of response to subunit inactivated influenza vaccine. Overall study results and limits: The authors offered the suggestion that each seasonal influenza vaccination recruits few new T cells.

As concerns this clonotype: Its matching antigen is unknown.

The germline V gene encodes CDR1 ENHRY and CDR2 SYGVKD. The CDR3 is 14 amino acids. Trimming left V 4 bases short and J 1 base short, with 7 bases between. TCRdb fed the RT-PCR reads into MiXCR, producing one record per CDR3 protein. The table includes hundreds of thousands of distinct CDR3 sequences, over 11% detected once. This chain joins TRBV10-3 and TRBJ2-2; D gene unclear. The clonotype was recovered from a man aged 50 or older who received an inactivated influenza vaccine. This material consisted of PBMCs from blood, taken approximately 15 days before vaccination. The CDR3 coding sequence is TGTGCCATCAGTGCGCAAAAGAACACCGGGGAGCTGTTTTTT. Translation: CAISAQKNTGELFF.